The TCR beta chain described here comes from a study of T cells in localized non-small cell lung cancer. Libraries were prepared by immunoSEQ multiplex PCR; TCRdb keeps only in-frame clonotypes and omits some of them. The repertoire consists of around 80,000 clones, with around three quarters occurring once and the leading ten covering 15% to 20%. Germline lookup yields CDR1 SGHAT and CDR2 FQNNGV. The CDR3 consists of 14 residues. V was shortened by 1 base and J by 9 bases, with 13 bases between the two germline ends. Comments on this clone: Its antigen is as yet unknown.

Findings of the study overall: Uninvolved adjacent lung showed peak T cell clonality, exceeding tumor. Sequencing was restricted to one tumor region; therefore, heterogeneity remains possible.

The sequence was collected from a man aged 40-75 years with stage II squamous cell lung carcinoma. The sample was PBMCs, taken before any cancer treatment. This chain joins TRBV11-2 and TRBJ2-1; D may match TRBD1 or TRBD2 (5 bases each). CDR3 in DNA: TGTGCCAGCAGCTTAGGAGGGGCCAAGGGTGAGCAGTTCTTC. This encodes CASSLGGAKGEQFF.